This T cell receptor beta chain appears in the sequencing data of a study of response to subunit inactivated influenza vaccine. TCRdb analysed the RT-PCR reads with MiXCR anew, one entry per CDR3 protein. Counted here are roughly 540,000 distinct CDR3 sequences, 20% to 25% occurring once; the ten biggest clones make up 2.5% to 3%. This clonotype has a handful of counts. Germline V gene data show CDR1 as ENHRY and CDR2 as SYGVKD. This CDR3 comprises 15 residues. Trimming cost V 9 bases and J 4 bases; bases outside gene matches: 8. These data were likewise used in another study, on T cells expressing NK-cell markers. That work states: Scientists made TCR beta cDNA using 5'RACE template switching with UMIs.

The rearrangement joins TRBV10-3 to TRBJ2-3, with TRBD2 identical over 12 bases. The sequence was obtained from a man in his fifties or sixties who received an inactivated influenza vaccine. Sample: CD4+ T cells sorted from PBMCs, taken approximately 13 days after vaccination. The CDR3 sequence: CAIGLAGTSADTQYF. In DNA, the CDR3 is TGTGCCATAGGACTAGCGGGGACCTCGGCAGATACGCAGTATTTT.